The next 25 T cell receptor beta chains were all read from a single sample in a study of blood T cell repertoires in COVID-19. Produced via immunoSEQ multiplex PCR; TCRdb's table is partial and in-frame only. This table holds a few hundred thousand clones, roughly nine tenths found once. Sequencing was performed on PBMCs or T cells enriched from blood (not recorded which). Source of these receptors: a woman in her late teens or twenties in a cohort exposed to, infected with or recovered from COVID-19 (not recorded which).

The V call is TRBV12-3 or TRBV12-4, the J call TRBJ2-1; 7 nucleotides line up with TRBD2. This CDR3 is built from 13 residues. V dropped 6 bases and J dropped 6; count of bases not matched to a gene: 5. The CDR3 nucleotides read TGTGCCAGCAGCCGTACTAGCGCCAATGAGCAGTTCTTC. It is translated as CASSRTSANEQFF.

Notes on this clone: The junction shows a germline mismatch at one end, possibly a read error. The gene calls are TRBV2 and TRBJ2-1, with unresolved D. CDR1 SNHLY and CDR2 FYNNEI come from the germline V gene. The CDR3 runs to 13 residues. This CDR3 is CASREELYNEQFF. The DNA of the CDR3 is TGTGCCAGCAGGGAAGAGCTTTACAATGAGCAGTTCTTC.

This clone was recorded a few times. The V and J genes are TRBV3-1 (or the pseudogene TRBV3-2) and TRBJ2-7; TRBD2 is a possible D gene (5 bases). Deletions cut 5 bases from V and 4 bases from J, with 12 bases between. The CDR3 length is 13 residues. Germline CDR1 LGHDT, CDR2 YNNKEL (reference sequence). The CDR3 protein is CASSGGTGYEQYF. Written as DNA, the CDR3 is TGTGCCAGCAGCGGAGGTACGGGGTACGAGCAGTACTTC.

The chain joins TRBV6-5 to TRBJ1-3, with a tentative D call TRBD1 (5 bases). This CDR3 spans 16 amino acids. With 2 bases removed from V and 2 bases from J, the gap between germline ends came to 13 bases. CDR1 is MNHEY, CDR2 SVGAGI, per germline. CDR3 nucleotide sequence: TGTGCCAGCAGTTACACCCCCCCCAGGGCTGGAAACACCATATATTTT. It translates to CASSYTPPRAGNTIYF.

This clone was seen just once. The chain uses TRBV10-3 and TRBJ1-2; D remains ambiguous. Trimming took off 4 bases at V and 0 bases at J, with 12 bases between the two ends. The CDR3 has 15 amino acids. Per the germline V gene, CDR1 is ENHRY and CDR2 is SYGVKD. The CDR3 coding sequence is TGTGCCATCAGTGCAAAGATAAACACTAACTATGGCTACACCTTC. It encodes CAISAKINTNYGYTF.

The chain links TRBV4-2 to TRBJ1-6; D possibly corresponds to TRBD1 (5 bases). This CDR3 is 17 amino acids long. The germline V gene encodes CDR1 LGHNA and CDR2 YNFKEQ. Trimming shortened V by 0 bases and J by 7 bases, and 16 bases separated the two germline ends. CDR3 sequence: CASSQEGQVQMNSPLHF. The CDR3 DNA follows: TGTGCCAGCAGCCAAGAGGGGCAGGTACAAATGAATTCACCCCTCCACTTT.

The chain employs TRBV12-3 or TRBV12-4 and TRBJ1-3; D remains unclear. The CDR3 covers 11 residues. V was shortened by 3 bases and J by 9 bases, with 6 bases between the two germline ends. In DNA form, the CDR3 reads TGTGCCAGCAGTTTGGGGAGCACCATATATTTT. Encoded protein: CASSLGSTIYF.

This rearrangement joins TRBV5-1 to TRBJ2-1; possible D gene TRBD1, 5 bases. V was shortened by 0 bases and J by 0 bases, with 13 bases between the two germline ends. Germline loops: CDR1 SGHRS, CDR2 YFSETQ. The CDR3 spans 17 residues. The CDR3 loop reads CASSLDFGASSYNEQFF. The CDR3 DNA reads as TGCGCCAGCAGCTTGGATTTTGGGGCAAGCTCCTACAATGAGCAGTTCTTC.

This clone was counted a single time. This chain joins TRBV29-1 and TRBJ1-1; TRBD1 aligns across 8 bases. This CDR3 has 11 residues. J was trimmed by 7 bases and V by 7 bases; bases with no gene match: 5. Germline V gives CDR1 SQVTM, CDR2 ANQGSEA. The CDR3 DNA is TGCAGCGCTGGACAGGGAGATGAAGCTTTCTTT. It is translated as CSAGQGDEAFF.

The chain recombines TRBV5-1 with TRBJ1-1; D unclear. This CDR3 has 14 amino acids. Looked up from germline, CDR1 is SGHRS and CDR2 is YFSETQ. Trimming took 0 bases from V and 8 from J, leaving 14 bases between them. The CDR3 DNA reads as TGCGCCAGCAGCTTGGCCCGGCCGGGTGAGGAAGCTTTCTTT. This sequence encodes CASSLARPGEEAFF.

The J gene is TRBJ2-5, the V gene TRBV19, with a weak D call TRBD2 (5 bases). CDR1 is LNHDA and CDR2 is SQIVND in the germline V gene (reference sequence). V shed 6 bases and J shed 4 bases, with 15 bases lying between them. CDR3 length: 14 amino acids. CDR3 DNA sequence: TGTGCCAGTAGCACCACCCGAGGGATAGAGACCCAGTACTTC. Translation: CASSTTRGIETQYF.

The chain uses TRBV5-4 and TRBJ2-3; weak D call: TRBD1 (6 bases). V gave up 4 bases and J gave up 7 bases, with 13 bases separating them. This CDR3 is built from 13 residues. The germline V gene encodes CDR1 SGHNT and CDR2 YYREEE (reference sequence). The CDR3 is CASSTDRLNTQYF. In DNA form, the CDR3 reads TGTGCCAGCAGCACGGACAGACTTAATACGCAGTATTTT.

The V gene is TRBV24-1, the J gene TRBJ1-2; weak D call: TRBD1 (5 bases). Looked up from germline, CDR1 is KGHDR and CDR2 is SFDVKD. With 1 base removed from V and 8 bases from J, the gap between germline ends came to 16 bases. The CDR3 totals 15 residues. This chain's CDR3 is CATSDFVSGTGGYTF. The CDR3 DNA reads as TGTGCCACCAGTGATTTTGTTTCAGGCACAGGCGGCTACACCTTC.

Here the CDR3 DNA reads TGTGCCAGCAGCCCCGTTGAGTCCCTGGCTGAAGCTTTCTTT. Translated: CASSPVESLAEAFF. J is TRBJ1-1 and V is TRBV28, with D unclear. CDR1 MDHEN and CDR2 SYDVKM come from the germline V gene. Deletions cut 6 bases from V and 6 bases from J, with 17 bases between. CDR3 length: 14 amino acids.

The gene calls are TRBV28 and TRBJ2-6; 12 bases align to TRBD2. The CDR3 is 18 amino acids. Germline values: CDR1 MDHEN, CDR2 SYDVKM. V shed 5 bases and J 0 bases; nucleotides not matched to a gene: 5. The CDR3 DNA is TGTGCCAGCAGTCTAACTAGCGGGGGGAGCTCTGGGGCCAACGTCCTGACTTTC. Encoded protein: CASSLTSGGSSGANVLTF.

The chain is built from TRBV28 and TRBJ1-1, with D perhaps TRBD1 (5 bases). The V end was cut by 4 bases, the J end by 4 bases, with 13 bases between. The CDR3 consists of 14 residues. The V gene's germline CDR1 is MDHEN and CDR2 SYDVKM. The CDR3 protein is CASSYTVGGTEAFF. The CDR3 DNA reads TGTGCCAGCAGTTATACAGTGGGGGGCACTGAAGCTTTCTTT.

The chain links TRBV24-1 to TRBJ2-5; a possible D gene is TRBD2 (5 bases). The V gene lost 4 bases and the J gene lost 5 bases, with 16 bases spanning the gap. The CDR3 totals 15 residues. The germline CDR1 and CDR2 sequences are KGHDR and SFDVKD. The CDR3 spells CATSDPDWPTETQYF. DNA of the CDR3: TGTGCCACCAGTGACCCGGACTGGCCGACGGAGACCCAGTACTTC.

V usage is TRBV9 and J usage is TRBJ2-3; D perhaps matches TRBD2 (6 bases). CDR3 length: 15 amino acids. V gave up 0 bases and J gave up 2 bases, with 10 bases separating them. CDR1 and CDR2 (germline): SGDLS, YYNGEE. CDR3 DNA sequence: TGTGCCAGCAGCGTAGCGGGAGCCTACACAGATACGCAGTATTTT. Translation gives CASSVAGAYTDTQYF.

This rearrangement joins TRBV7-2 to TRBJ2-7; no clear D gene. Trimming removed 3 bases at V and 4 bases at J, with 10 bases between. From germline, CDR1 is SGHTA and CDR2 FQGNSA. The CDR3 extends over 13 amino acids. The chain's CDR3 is CASSFAGIYEQYF. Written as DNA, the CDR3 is TGTGCCAGCAGCTTCGCAGGAATATACGAGCAGTACTTC.

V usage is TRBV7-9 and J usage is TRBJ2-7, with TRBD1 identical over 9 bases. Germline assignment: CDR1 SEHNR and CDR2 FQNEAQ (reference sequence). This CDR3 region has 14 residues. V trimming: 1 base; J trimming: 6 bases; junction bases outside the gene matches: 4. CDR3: CASSLVGTGSEQYF. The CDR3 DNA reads TGTGCCAGCAGCTTAGTAGGGACAGGGAGCGAGCAGTACTTC.

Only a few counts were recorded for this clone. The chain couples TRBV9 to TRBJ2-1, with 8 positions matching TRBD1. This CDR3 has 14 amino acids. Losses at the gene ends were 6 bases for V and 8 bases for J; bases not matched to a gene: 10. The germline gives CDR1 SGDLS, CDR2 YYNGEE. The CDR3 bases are TGTGCCAGCAATGGGGGACAGGTCCTTGATGAGCAGTTCTTC. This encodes CASNGGQVLDEQFF.

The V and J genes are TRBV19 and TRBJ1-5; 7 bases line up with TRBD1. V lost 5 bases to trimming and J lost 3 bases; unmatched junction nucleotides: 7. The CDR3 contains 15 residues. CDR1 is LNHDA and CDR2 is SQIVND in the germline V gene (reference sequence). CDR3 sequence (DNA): TGTGCCAGTAGTCTCCGGGACAGTTACAATCAGCCCCAGCATTTT. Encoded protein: CASSLRDSYNQPQHF.

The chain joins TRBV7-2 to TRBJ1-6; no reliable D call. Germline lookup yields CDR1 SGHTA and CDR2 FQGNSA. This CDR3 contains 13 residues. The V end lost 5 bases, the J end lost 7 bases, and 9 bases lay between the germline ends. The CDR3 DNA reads TGTGCCAGCAGCGCTCGCGCGAATTCACCCCTCCACTTT. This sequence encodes CASSARANSPLHF.

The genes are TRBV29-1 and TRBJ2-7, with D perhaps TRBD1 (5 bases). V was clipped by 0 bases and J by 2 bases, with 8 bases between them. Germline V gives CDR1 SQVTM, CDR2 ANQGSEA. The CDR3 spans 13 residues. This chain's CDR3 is CSVEDQDTYEQYF. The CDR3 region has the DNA TGCAGCGTTGAAGATCAGGACACCTACGAGCAGTACTTC.

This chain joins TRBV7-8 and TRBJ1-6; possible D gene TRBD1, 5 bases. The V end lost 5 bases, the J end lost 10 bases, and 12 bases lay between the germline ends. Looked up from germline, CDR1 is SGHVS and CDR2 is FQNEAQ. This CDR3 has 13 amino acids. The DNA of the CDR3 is TGTGCCAGCAGCATCCGGGACTTCTCACCCCTCCACTTT. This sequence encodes CASSIRDFSPLHF.